Sequencing of this T cell receptor (beta chain) was carried out in a study of shared T cell receptors in the human thymus. The method was immunoSEQ multiplex PCR; TCRdb's version includes in-frame clones alone and lacks a portion of them. Of some 760,000 clones listed, 75% to 90% were seen once; the top ten hold around 0.0099%. Losses at the gene ends were 11 bases for V and 1 base for J; bases not matched to a gene: 16. The CDR3 extends over 17 amino acids. The germline CDR1 and CDR2 sequences are SGHVT and SQSDAQ. These data were also reused for a study on human thymus T cells. That work states: Overlap was high between thymic repertoires from unrelated individuals, as reported in related research.

This chain joins TRBV7-4 and TRBJ2-7; 11 bases are a match to TRBD1. Sequencing was performed on thymocytes. The TCR was taken from a girl younger than two with a congenital heart defect. CDR3: CAQVMAYRDRGSYEQYF. The DNA of the CDR3 is TGTGCCCAAGTAATGGCCTATCGGGACAGGGGGTCCTACGAGCAGTACTTC.